The 3 T cell receptor beta chains given below trace back to one sample, sequenced in a study of T and B cells in COVID-19 patients (TCRdb year 2020). TRB repertoires were amplified using roughly 220-550 ng of genomic DNA isolated from blood. TCRdb lists the instrument as Illumina MiSeq. Multiplex PCR with BIOMED2 TRB-A/B primer pools was used to amplify TRB rearrangements. The public reads were reanalyzed by TCRdb: fastp trimming at Q25, MiXCR alignment, in-frame beta chains only. Every entry covers one CDR3 protein and lists the most common genes and DNA from its rows. For this sample there are about 5,100 distinct CDR3 sequences; approximately 20% appear just once. The ten largest clones add up to roughly 3% of the sample. The sample comprised blood. The receptor set was obtained from a human donor with active COVID-19.

This clonotype was recorded once. The rearrangement links TRBV2 to TRBJ1-1, with D possibly matching TRBD1 (6 bases). V gave up 7 bases and J gave up 1 base, with 10 bases separating them. This CDR3 is 13 amino acids long. Per germline, CDR1 SNHLY and CDR2 FYNNEI. CDR3 coding DNA: TGTGCCAGCACTGCAGGGGCGAACACTGAAGCTTTCTTT. This gives the protein CASTAGANTEAFF. Looking up the rest from reference TRBV2 and TRBJ1-1 gives the full variable domain: EPEVTQTPSHQVTQMGQEVILRCVPISNHLYFYWYRQILGQKVEFLVSFYNNEISEKSEIFDDQFSVERPDGSNFTLKIRSTKLEDSAMYFCASTAGANTEAFFGQGTRLTVV.

In this sample, this clonotype is medium-sized. V is TRBV6-1 and J is TRBJ2-3; no clear D gene. There are 12 residues in the CDR3. Germline V gene data show CDR1 as MNHNS and CDR2 as SASEGT. The germline V and J ends were trimmed by 10 bases and 2 bases, with 10 bases remaining between them. CDR3 in DNA: TGTGCCACTCCGTCAGTCACAGATACGCAGTATTTT. Translation: CATPSVTDTQYF.

In its sample, this clonotype is medium-sized. The rearrangement links TRBV19 to TRBJ2-5, with D unresolved. CDR1 and CDR2 (germline): LNHDA, SQIVND (reference sequence). V lost 3 bases and J lost 1, with 12 bases in between. This CDR3 has 15 residues. DNA for the CDR3: TGTGCCAGTAGTATTCTCGTACCCCCCCAAGAGACCCAGTACTTC. Amino acid sequence: CASSILVPPQETQYF.